This entry is about one TCR beta chain. Its antigen is undetermined. Synthesis of TCR beta cDNA was carried out from 450 to 500 ng total RNA with a constant-region primer. Construction of TCR beta libraries relied on three successive nested multiplex PCR rounds employing slightly modified ARM-PCR. Running 10 cycles apiece, the first two PCR rounds relied on TRBV1-TRBV30 forward primers together with a C-beta reverse primer. TCRdb fed the multiplex PCR reads into MiXCR, producing one record per CDR3 protein. In the table there are roughly 190,000 distinct CDR3 sequences, 70% to 90% of which are singletons. The entry originates in a study of tumor-infiltrating lymphocytes in primary liver carcinoma. Unsorted bulk tissue (about 18-30 mg) underwent RNA and DNA co-extraction. Whole-study findings and limits: Tumors reached a significantly greater top-250-clone fraction than blood did (p = 0.039).

This CDR3 spans 14 amino acids. Germline V gene data show CDR1 as SQVTM and CDR2 as ANQGSEA. V lost 6 bases and J 6 bases, leaving 20 bases between the germline ends. The TCR comes from a middle-aged man with primary liver carcinoma and hepatitis B virus infection. This sequence joins TRBV29-1 and TRBJ1-2, with a tentative D call TRBD1 (5 bases). Source material: tumor tissue from primary liver carcinoma. The CDR3 DNA sequence: TGCAGCGTCGAAACGGATGAAGGGGTGGATGGCTACACCTTC. It codes for CSVETDEGVDGYTF.